This T cell receptor beta chain was found in a study of T-cell memory formation after mild COVID-19 (dated by TCRdb to 2020 to 2023). Regarding the research as a whole: TCR sequence clusters from the two donors were largely donor specific. In a couple of donors, T-cell clones that expanded and contracted after mild COVID-19 were tracked by sequencing TCRalpha and TCRbeta repertoires over time. The cohort comprised two young, previously healthy adult volunteers, one female and one male. The paper's findings and limits, for the study overall: Clones contracting from day 15 to 85 had balanced CD4/CD8 phenotypes, while a second wave expanding from day 15 to 37 was biased towards CD4+. The study included only a couple of mild cases, and larger cohorts that include severe cases with pre-infection samples were judged to be necessary. The detection of some responding clones in pre-infection memory suggests that pre-existing cross-reactive memory T cells joined the SARS-CoV-2 response. SARS-CoV-2 specificity was not confirmed for the second-wave clones peaking on day 37. Contracting CD4+ clones were found mainly in CM and EM memory subsets, while CD8+ clones were enriched in EMRA.

Reads for this sample came from an Illumina NovaSeq 6000. cDNA libraries for TCRalpha and TCRbeta were prepared by 5'RACE using constant-segment primers, with sample barcodes and unique molecular identifiers added. RNA was extracted from every sample with Trizol reagent. Libraries were amplified in two PCR steps, with a second sample barcode and Illumina TruSeq adapters added in the second step. Libraries were sequenced on an Illumina NovaSeq with 2 x 150 bp paired-end reads. Concerning the study's data processing: The reads were demultiplexed and collapsed into UMI-guided consensus sequences using migec v1.2.7. Using mixcr v2.1.11, UMI consensuses were aligned to TRA and TRB V and J templates and then assembled into clonotypes. A clonotype was counted as expanded or contracted only if both edgeR and NoisET called the change significant, with noise models trained on biological replicates. For edgeR calls, the cutoffs were a false discovery rate-adjusted p below 0.01 and a log2 fold-change threshold of 1. As an exploratory analysis of dynamics, PCA with hierarchical clustering was applied to max-normalized trajectories of the 1000 most abundant clonotypes. Separately sequenced CD4+ and CD8+ repertoires were used to assign a CD4 or CD8 phenotype to each responding clone. Using fastp at Q25 and MiXCR, TCRdb reprocessed the public reads and kept productive beta chains. Duplicate CDR3 protein sequences are folded into a single record with the most common DNA and genes. The V and J calls and clone size come from TCRdb's table, not from the authors' own analysis. Here the sample has around 470,000 distinct CDR3 sequences; 20% occur a single time. The leading ten clones occupy roughly 8% of the sample.

This clonotype appeared a few times. Its antigen target is currently unknown. Base qualities were left out, and no much larger clone turns up one base away. The CDR3 contains 14 residues, cysteine and phenylalanine counted. Only CDR3 DNA remains: 42 bases, in frame from the first base. The germline V gene specifies MNHEY as CDR1 and SVGAGI as CDR2. Clipping removes 10 bases from V and 5 bases from J, with 9 as the unmatched junction base count. Ficoll-Paque density gradient centrifugation was the method used to isolate PBMCs. This receptor was identified in an adult woman who had mild COVID-19 (a few samples of this study predate the infection). The sample titles of this study are shuffled in the database, so cell type and time point are left out; the donor was told from shared clones. Sample: PBMCs or a T cell subset sorted from them (not recorded which). Rearrangement joined TRBV6-5 to TRBJ2-1; the central 9 bases match TRBD2. CDR3 reads: CATRWLAGNNEQFF. The DNA is as follows: TGTGCCACCCGGTGGCTAGCGGGGAACAATGAGCAGTTCTTC.